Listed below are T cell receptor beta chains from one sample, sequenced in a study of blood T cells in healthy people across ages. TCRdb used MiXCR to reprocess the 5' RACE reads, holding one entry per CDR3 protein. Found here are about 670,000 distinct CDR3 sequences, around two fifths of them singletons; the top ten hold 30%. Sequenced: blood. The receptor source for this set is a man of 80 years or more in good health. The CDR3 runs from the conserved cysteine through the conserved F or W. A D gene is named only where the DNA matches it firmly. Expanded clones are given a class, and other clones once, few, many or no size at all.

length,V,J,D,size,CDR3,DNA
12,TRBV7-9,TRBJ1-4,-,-,CASSLGNEKLFF,TGTGCCAGCAGCTTGGGGAACGAAAAACTGTTTTTT
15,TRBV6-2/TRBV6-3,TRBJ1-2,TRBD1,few,CASSYSETGRYGYTF,TGTGCCAGCAGTTATTCGGAGACAGGGAGGTATGGCTACACCTTC
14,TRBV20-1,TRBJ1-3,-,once,CSARRATGGNTIYF,TGCAGTGCTAGACGGGCAACGGGTGGAAACACCATATATTTT
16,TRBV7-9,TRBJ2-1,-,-,CASSLEGTPPYNEQFF,TGTGCCAGCAGCTTAGAGGGGACCCCCCCTTACAATGAGCAGTTCTTC
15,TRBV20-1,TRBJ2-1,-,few,CSAIQGSSSYNEQFF,TGCAGTGCTATCCAGGGTTCGAGCTCCTACAATGAGCAGTTCTTC
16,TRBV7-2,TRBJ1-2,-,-,CASSLGLEQLSYGYTF,TGTGCCAGCAGCTTAGGCTTAGAACAGCTCTCCTATGGCTACACCTTC
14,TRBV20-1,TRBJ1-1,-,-,CSALDWGGDTEAFF,TGCAGTGCCCTAGACTGGGGCGGAGACACTGAAGCTTTCTTT
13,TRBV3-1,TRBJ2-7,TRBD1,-,CATLTGYYYEQYF,TGTGCCACCTTGACAGGGTATTACTACGAGCAGTACTTC
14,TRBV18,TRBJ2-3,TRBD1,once,CASFYRGSTDTQYF,TGTGCCAGCTTTTACAGGGGAAGCACAGATACGCAGTATTTT
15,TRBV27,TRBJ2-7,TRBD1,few,CASSPRTGFPYEQYF,TGTGCCAGCAGTCCCCGGACAGGGTTTCCCTACGAGCAGTACTTC
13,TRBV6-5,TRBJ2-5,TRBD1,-,CASSYRGQGTQYF,TGTGCCAGCAGTTACAGGGGGCAGGGGACCCAGTACTTC
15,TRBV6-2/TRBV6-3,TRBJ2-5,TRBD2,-,CASTSGLADNNEQYF,TGTGCCAGCACGTCCGGACTAGCGGACAACAATGAGCAGTACTTC
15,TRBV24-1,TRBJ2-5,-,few,CATSARERRTETQYF,TGTGCCACCAGTGCCCGGGAAAGGAGGACAGAGACCCAGTACTTC
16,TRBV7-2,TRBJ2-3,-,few,CASSLGRLGVSDTQYF,TGTGCCAGCAGCTTGGGCAGGCTGGGGGTTTCAGATACGCAGTATTTT
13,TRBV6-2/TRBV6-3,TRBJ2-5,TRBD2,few,CASTTSAQETQYF,TGTGCCAGCACGACTAGCGCACAAGAGACCCAGTACTTC
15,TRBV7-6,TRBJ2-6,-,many,CASSFSARGANVLTF,TGTGCCAGCAGCTTCAGTGCGAGAGGGGCCAACGTCCTGACTTTC
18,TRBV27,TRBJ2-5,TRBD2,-,CASNFGGLAGGHQETQYF,TGTGCCAGCAATTTCGGCGGACTAGCGGGAGGTCACCAAGAGACCCAGTACTTC
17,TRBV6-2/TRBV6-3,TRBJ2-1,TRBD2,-,CASSYGSSGRVGDEQFF,TGTGCCAGCAGTTACGGTTCTAGCGGGAGGGTAGGTGATGAGCAGTTCTTC
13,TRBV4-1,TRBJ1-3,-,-,CASSQGDLPTIYF,TGCGCCAGCAGCCAAGGGGATCTGCCCACCATATATTTT
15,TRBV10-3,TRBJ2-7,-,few,CAISESPSAYYEQYF,TGTGCCATCAGTGAGTCCCCTAGCGCCTACTACGAGCAGTACTTC
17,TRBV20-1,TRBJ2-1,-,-,CSARRWVGRSSQNEQFF,TGCAGTGCTAGACGTTGGGTTGGCAGGAGTTCACAAAATGAGCAGTTCTTC
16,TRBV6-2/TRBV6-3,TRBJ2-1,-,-,CASSPTRGGSYNEQFF,TGTGCCAGCAGTCCGACACGGGGAGGCTCCTACAATGAGCAGTTCTTC
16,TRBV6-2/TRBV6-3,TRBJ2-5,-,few,CASSSRHPGRGEAQYF,TGTGCCAGCAGTTCCCGCCACCCAGGACGTGGGGAGGCCCAGTACTTC
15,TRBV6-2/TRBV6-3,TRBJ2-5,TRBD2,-,CASRPIAGVSETQYF,TGTGCCAGCAGACCCATAGCGGGAGTCTCGGAGACCCAGTACTTC
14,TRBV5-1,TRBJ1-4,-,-,CASSSASANEKLFF,TGCGCCAGCAGCTCAGCTTCGGCTAATGAAAAACTGTTTTTT
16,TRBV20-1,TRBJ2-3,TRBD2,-,CSASSRRGAGTDTQYF,TGCAGTGCTAGCAGCCGGCGGGGGGCTGGCACAGATACGCAGTATTTT